These 32 T cell receptor beta chains were sequenced from one sample in a study of cytomegalovirus exposure and HLA in healthy donors. Primers for the PCR totalled 60 Vbeta and 13 Jbeta. Produced via immunoSEQ multiplex PCR; TCRdb's table is partial and in-frame only. The sample lists 90,000 to 140,000 clones; 83% were seen once. The sequenced sample was PBMCs. These receptors were collected from a man younger than 35 in good health and CMV-seronegative.

V usage is TRBV9 and J usage is TRBJ1-1; 8 nucleotides align to TRBD1. The CDR3 runs 15 residues. V lost 4 bases and J lost 4; bases outside the gene matches: 9. Germline V CDR1 and CDR2: SGDLS, YYNGEE. CDR3 in amino acids: CASSPRTGISTEAFF. In DNA, the CDR3 is TGTGCCAGCAGCCCAAGGACAGGGATAAGCACTGAAGCTTTCTTT.

This rearrangement joins TRBV27 to TRBJ1-5, with unresolved D. Per germline, CDR1 MNHEY and CDR2 SMNVEV (reference sequence). V was clipped by 8 bases and J by 5 bases, with 10 bases between them. The CDR3 extends over 12 amino acids. The CDR3 loop reads CASAKLDQPQHF. DNA of the CDR3: TGTGCCAGCGCAAAGCTCGATCAGCCCCAGCATTTT.

In DNA form, the CDR3 reads TGTGCCAGCAGCTTCGGAGAGACCCAGTACTTC. Protein: CASSFGETQYF. The genes are TRBV7-2 and TRBJ2-5; unclear D gene. Trimming took 3 bases from V and 4 from J, leaving 3 bases between them. Germline loops: CDR1 SGHTA, CDR2 FQGNSA. The CDR3 has 11 residues.

The V gene is TRBV6-5, the J gene TRBJ2-4; perhaps TRBD1 as D (5 bases). The CDR3 runs 14 residues. The V gene's germline CDR1 is MNHEY and CDR2 SVGAGI. The V end was cut by 9 bases, the J end by 7 bases, with 19 bases between. The CDR3 here is CASSLGLQGNIQYF. The DNA of the CDR3 is TGTGCCAGTTCGCTGGGGCTGCAGGGCAACATTCAGTACTTC.

The V call is TRBV5-5, the J call TRBJ1-1; TRBD1 might be the D (5 bases). Germline V gene data show CDR1 as SGHKS and CDR2 as YYEKEE (reference sequence). This CDR3 region has 14 residues. Trimming shortened V by 4 bases and J by 0 bases, and 10 bases separated the two germline ends. The CDR3 region has the DNA TGTGCCAGCAGCGAATACAGGTTGAACACTGAAGCTTTCTTT. The encoded protein is CASSEYRLNTEAFF.

The chain recombines TRBV19 with TRBJ2-5; 9 bases fit TRBD2. After removal of 5 bases from V and 3 bases from J, the junction contained 7 bases not matched to a gene. The germline V gene has CDR1 LNHDA and CDR2 SQIVND (reference sequence). The CDR3 length is 15 residues. DNA for the CDR3: TGTGCCAGTAGTGGGTTAGTAGCGGGAGAAGAGACCCAGTACTTC. This codes for CASSGLVAGEETQYF.

The chain combines TRBV19 with TRBJ2-7; tentative D call: TRBD2 (6 bases). Germline CDR1 and CDR2: LNHDA and SQIVND (reference sequence). V dropped 6 bases and J dropped 1 base, with 10 bases sitting between them. This CDR3 spans 13 amino acids. CDR3 coding DNA: TGTGCCAGTAGGCTCGGGGGTTCCTACGAGCAGTACTTC. Its protein is CASRLGGSYEQYF. The whole variable domain, remainder taken from reference TRBV19 and TRBJ2-7, is DGGITQSPKYLFRKEGQNVTLSCEQNLNHDAMYWYRQDPGQGLRLIYYSQIVNDFQKGDIAEGYSVSREKKESFPLTVTSAQKNPTAFYLCASRLGGSYEQYFGPGTRLTVT.

About this clone itself: The same CDR3 can be traced to other DNA sequences in this sample. This sequence joins TRBV4-3 and TRBJ2-1; 13 nucleotides match TRBD2. The CDR3 spans 15 residues. CDR1 is LGHNA, CDR2 YSLEER, per germline. V trimming: 2 bases; J trimming: 8 bases; junction bases outside the gene matches: 3. CDR3 in amino acids: CASSQTSGRGDEQFF. The CDR3, as DNA: TGCGCCAGCAGCCAAACTAGCGGGAGGGGAGATGAGCAGTTCTTC.

The genes are TRBV19 and TRBJ1-5; a possible D gene is TRBD1 (6 bases). V was trimmed by 7 bases and J by 2 bases, leaving 15 bases between them. The CDR3 extends over 15 amino acids. From germline, CDR1 is LNHDA and CDR2 SQIVND (reference sequence). CDR3 nucleotides: TGTGCCAGTACCACAGGGTTGGGAGGCAATCAGCCCCAGCATTTT. Translation: CASTTGLGGNQPQHF.

The chain carries TRBV19 and TRBJ1-4; TRBD1 is a possible D gene (6 bases). V was trimmed by 3 bases and J by 12 bases, leaving 23 bases between them. Germline CDR1 reads LNHDA; CDR2 reads SQIVND (reference sequence). CDR3 length equals 16 residues. The CDR3 loop is CASSISPGPRGGELFF. As DNA, the CDR3 is TGTGCCAGTAGTATCTCTCCGGGACCAAGGGGGGGAGAACTGTTTTTT. Looking up the rest from reference TRBV19 and TRBJ1-4 gives the full variable domain: DGGITQSPKYLFRKEGQNVTLSCEQNLNHDAMYWYRQDPGQGLRLIYYSQIVNDFQKGDIAEGYSVSREKKESFPLTVTSAQKNPTAFYLCASSISPGPRGGELFFGSGTQLSVL.

V is TRBV30 and J is TRBJ1-5, with D possibly matching TRBD1 (6 bases). Trimming stripped 2 bases from V and 2 bases from J, with 13 bases between. Germline V CDR1 and CDR2: GTSNPN, SVGIG (reference sequence). CDR3 length equals 15 residues. CDR3 sequence reads: CAWSSQGVGNQPQHF. The CDR3, as DNA: TGTGCCTGGAGTTCACAGGGAGTTGGCAATCAGCCCCAGCATTTT.

The chain is built from TRBV7-3 and TRBJ1-1, with 7 bases lining up with TRBD1. V shed 5 bases and J 4 bases; nucleotides not matched to a gene: 7. Germline V gene data show CDR1 as SGHTA and CDR2 as FQGTGA. The CDR3 has 14 amino acids. The CDR3 here is CASSRQGSGTEAFF. The DNA for the CDR3 is TGTGCCAGCAGCAGACAGGGTAGTGGCACTGAAGCTTTCTTT.

This chain links TRBV7-9 with TRBJ2-5; TRBD2 aligns across 7 bases. The CDR3 is made up of 15 amino acids. Germline values: CDR1 SEHNR, CDR2 FQNEAQ (reference sequence). After removal of 4 bases from V and 8 bases from J, the junction contained 13 bases not matched to a gene. The CDR3 sequence is CASSSLGGSGETQYF. Written as DNA, the CDR3 is TGTGCCAGCAGCTCGCTCGGGGGGTCTGGTGAAACCCAGTACTTC.

V gene TRBV7-9 combines with J gene TRBJ1-3; TRBD1 matches at 7 bases. The trim removed 6 bases at V and 0 bases at J, leaving 5 bases unmatched. The V gene's germline CDR1 is SEHNR and CDR2 FQNEAQ (reference sequence). The CDR3 runs to 15 residues. DNA of the CDR3: TGTGCCAGCAGTTTCACAGGGGTCTCTGGAAACACCATATATTTT. Protein: CASSFTGVSGNTIYF.

This clone was counted only a few times. V is TRBV9 and J is TRBJ2-7; a weak D match, TRBD2 (5 bases). The CDR3 totals 14 residues. V lost 3 bases to trimming and J lost 2 bases, with 12 bases between them. Germline values: CDR1 SGDLS, CDR2 YYNGEE. DNA of the CDR3: TGTGCCAGCAGCGGTAGCGCAACCACCTACGAGCAGTACTTC. This codes for CASSGSATTYEQYF.

This clone was seen once. J is TRBJ2-2 and V is TRBV5-1, with D perhaps TRBD2 (6 bases). Trimming removed 3 bases at V and 4 bases at J, with 16 bases between. Germline V gene sequence: CDR1 SGHRS, CDR2 YFSETQ. The CDR3 is 16 amino acids. The CDR3 loop is CASSSDSGSVTGELFF. In DNA form, the CDR3 reads TGCGCCAGCAGCTCAGATAGCGGCTCGGTCACCGGGGAGCTGTTTTTT.

The rearrangement uses TRBV29-1 and TRBJ1-1; D may be TRBD1 (5 bases). Germline lookup yields CDR1 SQVTM and CDR2 ANQGSEA. The CDR3 runs 12 residues. Trimming stripped 6 bases from V and 5 bases from J, with 13 bases between. The CDR3 loop is CSVQFGGTEAFF. CDR3 DNA sequence: TGCAGCGTACAATTCGGGGGAACTGAAGCTTTCTTT.

The chain joins TRBV21-1 to TRBJ2-7; the table's TRBD1 call for D was not verified on the DNA. TRBV21-1 is a pseudogene segment. The CDR3 has 14 residues. CDR3 in amino acids: CASKAHDSAYEQYF. Written as DNA, the CDR3 is TGTGCCAGCAAAGCCCACGACAGTGCCTACGAGCAGTACTTC.

The chain links TRBV7-3 to TRBJ2-2; 8 nucleotides line up with TRBD2. The ends lost 3 bases at V and 6 bases at J; junction bases unmatched: 9. The length of the CDR3 is 16 residues. CDR1 is SGHTA, CDR2 FQGTGA, per germline. CDR3 sequence reads: CASSFLRGRRAGELFF. CDR3 in DNA: TGTGCCAGCAGCTTCCTACGCGGGAGGAGGGCCGGGGAGCTGTTTTTT.

This clone was observed a single time. The rearrangement links TRBV5-4 to TRBJ2-3, with TRBD2 identical over 7 bases. The CDR3 has 14 amino acids. CDR1 is SGHNT and CDR2 is YYREEE in the germline V gene (reference sequence). V lost 4 bases to trimming and J lost 2 bases; unmatched junction nucleotides: 4. CDR3 region: CASSGGEVTDTQYF. The CDR3 DNA reads as TGTGCCAGCAGCGGGGGGGAGGTCACAGATACGCAGTATTTT.

The V call is TRBV7-2, the J call TRBJ2-7, with a tentative D call TRBD2 (6 bases). Germline CDR1 reads SGHTA; CDR2 reads FQGNSA. With 8 bases removed from V and 2 bases from J, the gap between germline ends came to 16 bases. The CDR3 consists of 14 residues. The CDR3 bases are TGTGCCAGCTGTCCGGGACTTGGGACCTACGAGCAGTACTTC. Protein product: CASCPGLGTYEQYF.

The chain employs TRBV2 and TRBJ2-7; D is unresolved. The CDR3 loop spans 11 amino acids. Germline CDR1 SNHLY, CDR2 FYNNEI. Trimming stripped 5 bases from V and 4 bases from J, with 6 bases between. Written as DNA, the CDR3 is TGTGCCAGCAGTCCAGGTTACGAGCAGTACTTC. It encodes CASSPGYEQYF.

The chain recombines TRBV5-1 with TRBJ2-1; D is unresolved. The V end lost 1 base, the J end lost 8 bases, and 13 bases lay between the germline ends. Germline CDR1 and CDR2: SGHRS and YFSETQ. CDR3 length equals 14 residues. Here the CDR3 DNA reads TGCGCCAGCAGCTTGACTGATCCCTCCGATGAGCAGTTCTTC. Its translation is CASSLTDPSDEQFF.

The chain is built from TRBV13 and TRBJ2-1, with TRBD2 identical over 8 bases. With V trimmed by 4 bases and J by 7 bases, 6 bases remained unmatched. The CDR3 extends over 14 amino acids. CDR1 is PRHDT, CDR2 FYEKMQ, per germline (reference sequence). The CDR3 sequence: CASSSGTSLNEQFF. CDR3 nucleotides: TGTGCCAGCAGCTCCGGGACTAGTCTAAATGAGCAGTTCTTC.

V is TRBV7-8 and J is TRBJ2-3; TRBD2 agrees at 10 bases. CDR3 length equals 16 residues. V gave up 2 bases and J gave up 5 bases; unmatched junction bases: 7. Germline loops: CDR1 SGHVS, CDR2 FQNEAQ. CDR3 sequence: CASSLRASGSGDTQYF. The CDR3 DNA sequence: TGTGCCAGCAGCTTAAGGGCTAGCGGGAGTGGAGATACGCAGTATTTT. Drawing the rest from reference TRBV7-8 and TRBJ2-3, the complete variable domain is GAGVSQSPRYKVAKRGQDVALRCDPISGHVSLFWYQQALGQGPEFLTYFQNEAQLDKSGLPSDRFFAERPEGSVSTLKIQRTQQEDSAVYLCASSLRASGSGDTQYFGPGTRLTVL.

The CDR3 nucleotides are TGCGCCAGCAGCTTATCAGGGGTCGGGATGAACACTGAAGCTTTCTTT. This encodes CASSLSGVGMNTEAFF. This chain links TRBV5-1 with TRBJ1-1; possible D gene TRBD1, 6 bases. The germline gives CDR1 SGHRS, CDR2 YFSETQ. The CDR3 totals 16 residues. V was trimmed by 2 bases and J by 0 bases, leaving 14 bases between them.

Details on this clone: Mismatch with germline at one junction end may stem from a read error. This chain connects TRBV7-9 to TRBJ1-2, with 9 bases matching TRBD1. Germline V CDR1 and CDR2: SEHNR, FQNEAQ (reference sequence). This CDR3 is 14 amino acids long. This CDR3 reads CSSSFGQGNYGYTF. The CDR3 region has the DNA TGTTCCAGCAGCTTTGGACAGGGGAACTATGGCTACACCTTC.

V is TRBV7-2 and J is TRBJ2-7; a weak D match, TRBD1 (6 bases). The germline CDR1 and CDR2 sequences are SGHTA and FQGNSA. Trimming pared 4 bases from V and 2 bases from J, leaving 12 bases between. This CDR3 region has 14 residues. In DNA, the CDR3 is TGTGCCAGCAGCTCCGGGACAAATCCCTACGAGCAGTACTTC. This sequence encodes CASSSGTNPYEQYF.

This chain uses TRBV19 with TRBJ2-7; 9 nucleotides align to TRBD2. The CDR3 spans 14 residues. Germline lookup yields CDR1 LNHDA and CDR2 SQIVND (reference sequence). Unmatched junction bases numbered 4, after V lost 1 base and J lost 6 bases. Here the CDR3 DNA reads TGTGCCAGTAGTATAGGGGGCGGGAGGGCCGAGCAGTACTTC. It encodes CASSIGGGRAEQYF.

This clone was detected a few times. This CDR3 is CASSPSGTGANVLTF. The DNA for the CDR3 is TGCGCCAGCAGCCCGAGCGGTACTGGGGCCAACGTCCTGACTTTC. The chain employs TRBV4-1 and TRBJ2-6; a weak D match, TRBD2 (5 bases). The CDR3 is 15 amino acids. V was clipped by 4 bases and J by 2 bases, with 9 bases between them. CDR1 is MGHRA, CDR2 YSYEKL, per germline.

CDR3 sequence (DNA): TGTGCCAGCAGCCCTAGGACTAGCCAGACCGATAGGACCTACGAGCAGTACTTC. Protein: CASSPRTSQTDRTYEQYF. The rearrangement uses TRBV11-3 and TRBJ2-7, with 8 bases fitting TRBD2. The CDR3 is made up of 18 amino acids. V lost 5 bases, J lost 2 bases, and 17 bases stayed unmatched. The V gene's germline CDR1 is SGHNT and CDR2 YENEEA.

The CDR3 sequence: CASSTWGGDYGYTF. Here the CDR3 DNA reads TGCGCCAGCAGCACCTGGGGGGGCGACTATGGCTACACCTTC. The rearrangement links TRBV5-1 to TRBJ1-2; D is perhaps TRBD1 (6 bases). The CDR3 sequence is 14 residues long. V was shortened by 4 bases and J by 3 bases, with 13 bases between the two germline ends. CDR1 SGHRS and CDR2 YFSETQ come from the germline V gene.